A selection of T cell receptor beta chains follows, all from one sample in a study of shared clonotypes between healthy human individuals. Clones were sequenced by immunoSEQ multiplex PCR, and TCRdb holds only the in-frame ones, with some missing. The sample consists of hundreds of thousands of clones, around three quarters of them appearing once. Sequenced material: PBMCs. Source of these receptors: a woman aged 40-49 years in good health. Some clones in this sample may be carry-over from other donors' samples. Each CDR3 is given with its conserved first and last residue. The D gene is left open where the match is weak. Clone size is given for some rows only: seen once, a few or many times, or a class if the clone is expanded.

v_gene	abundance	j_gene	d_gene	len	CDR3nt	CDR3aa
TRBV4-1	NA	TRBJ1-5	NA	19	TGCGCCAGCAGCCAAGATTTAGGCCCTCGACTTTATAGCAATCAGCCCCAGCATTTT	CASSQDLGPRLYSNQPQHF
TRBV9	NA	TRBJ2-1	NA	14	TGTGCCAGCAGCCGTGGGGTAGCCAGCAATGAGCAGTTCTTC	CASSRGVASNEQFF
TRBV7-2	NA	TRBJ1-5	NA	14	TGTGCCAGCAGCTTGACAGACAGCAATCAGCCCCAGCATTTT	CASSLTDSNQPQHF
TRBV27	NA	TRBJ1-5	NA	17	TGTGCCAGCACCCCGACGTTCGCCCGGTATGAATATCAGCCCCAGCATTTT	CASTPTFARYEYQPQHF
TRBV9	NA	TRBJ2-7	NA	14	TGTGCCAGCAGCGTAGAACTAGGTTCCTACGAGCAGTACTTC	CASSVELGSYEQYF
TRBV7-2	NA	TRBJ2-1	TRBD2	15	TGTGCCAGCAGCGGGGCTAGCGGGACCTACAATGAGCAGTTCTTC	CASSGASGTYNEQFF
TRBV5-4	NA	TRBJ1-2	NA	14	TGTGCCAGCAGCACGGGACAAGCTAACTATGGCTACACCTTC	CASSTGQANYGYTF
TRBV29-1	NA	TRBJ2-1	NA	10	TGCAGCCTCGGGGGCAATGAGCAGTTCTTC	CSLGGNEQFF
TRBV18	NA	TRBJ1-3	NA	16	TGTGCCAGCTCACCGGAGACAGCGCGCTCTGGAAACACCATATATTTT	CASSPETARSGNTIYF
TRBV7-8	NA	TRBJ1-3	NA	17	TGTGCCAGCAGCTTCCGACCCACGAGCCCCTCTGGAAACACCATATATTTT	CASSFRPTSPSGNTIYF
TRBV25-1	few	TRBJ2-2	NA	14	TGTGCCAGCAGTGAATATGGGGGGGCCGGGGGGCTGTTTTTT	CASSEYGGAGGLFF
TRBV28	NA	TRBJ2-3	NA	15	TGTGCCAGCAGTCGTCATCCCTCCGGCACAGATACGCAGTATTTT	CASSRHPSGTDTQYF
TRBV7-2	NA	TRBJ2-1	TRBD1	13	TGTGCCAGCAGCAAAGACAGGGCAGGCGAGCAGTTCTTC	CASSKDRAGEQFF
TRBV6-1	NA	TRBJ1-1	TRBD1	15	TGTGCCAGCAGTGAGGCCGGGACAGGGAGAACTGAAGCTTTCTTT	CASSEAGTGRTEAFF
TRBV28	NA	TRBJ2-3	NA	12	TGTGCCAGCAGTTTCCCCCCTAGGACGCAGTATTTT	CASSFPPRTQYF
TRBV5-8	NA	TRBJ2-1	NA	15	TGTGCCAGCAGCTTGACAGTAAGCTCCTACAATGAGCAGTTCTTC	CASSLTVSSYNEQFF
TRBV6-4	few	TRBJ2-1	NA	16	TGTGCCAGCAGTGACTCGAGAGAACAGGGTGGCAATGAGCAGTTCTTC	CASSDSREQGGNEQFF
TRBV9	NA	TRBJ2-2	NA	16	TGTGCCAGCAGCGTAAACTCGGGTCTCAACACCGGGGAGCTGTTTTTT	CASSVNSGLNTGELFF
TRBV18	NA	TRBJ2-5	NA	13	TGTGCCAGCTCACCCTCAGGGCAAGAGACCCAGTACTTC	CASSPSGQETQYF
TRBV5-1	once	TRBJ1-2	NA	14	TGCGCCAGCAGCTTGGAGGGGTCACTTGGCGGCTACACCTTC	CASSLEGSLGGYTF
TRBV5-1	NA	TRBJ1-1	NA	15	TGCGCCAGCAGCTTGATAGGGATCATGAACACTGAAGCTTTCTTT	CASSLIGIMNTEAFF
TRBV30	NA	TRBJ2-7	TRBD2	15	TGTGCCTGGAAGCTCACGGCTAGCGGGAGTTACGAGCAGTACTTC	CAWKLTASGSYEQYF
TRBV7-3	NA	TRBJ2-3	NA	14	TGTGCCAGCAGCTTAGCGTCTAGCACAGATACGCAGTATTTT	CASSLASSTDTQYF
TRBV6-5	NA	TRBJ1-1	NA	13	TGTGCCAGCAGTGAAGGGGTGGGCACTGAAGCTTTCTTT	CASSEGVGTEAFF